Listed here are 31 T cell receptor beta chains from one sample, sequenced in a study of T cell repertoires in cytomegalovirus infection. TCRdb analysed the reads with MiXCR anew, one entry per CDR3 protein. The table shows 250,000 to 300,000 distinct CDR3 sequences, with approximately 9% occurring only once. Sequencing was done on a sample of PBMCs. These TCRs come from a human donor in good health (CMV status not recorded). Some clones in this sample may be carry-over from other donors' samples.

The table lists this clonotype with many counts. The chain is built from TRBV4-3 and TRBJ1-1; D is unclear. V was trimmed by 0 bases and J by 5 bases, leaving 7 bases between them. This CDR3 contains 13 residues. CDR1 and CDR2 from the germline V gene are LGHNA and YSLEER. In DNA, the CDR3 is TGCGCCAGCAGCCAAGAAGGGTGGACTGAAGCTTTCTTT. Translated: CASSQEGWTEAFF.

V is TRBV11-2 and J is TRBJ2-7, with a possible D match to TRBD2 (6 bases). The V gene's germline CDR1 is SGHAT and CDR2 FQNNGV. This CDR3 spans 14 amino acids. Trimming left V 3 bases short and J 4 bases short, with 13 bases between. CDR3 in amino acids: CASSFRRAKYEQYF. In nucleotides, the CDR3 is TGTGCCAGCAGCTTTAGGAGGGCGAAGTACGAGCAGTACTTC.

The sample holds one count of this clonotype. V is TRBV12-3 or TRBV12-4 and J is TRBJ1-4; 8 bases match TRBD1. The CDR3 loop spans 15 amino acids. J gave up 6 bases and V 5 bases, and 8 bases lay outside the gene matches. CDR3 coding DNA: TGTGCCAGCAGTCCCGCGGACAGGGCGGATGAAAAACTGTTTTTT. This gives the protein CASSPADRADEKLFF.

This clonotype has ten or more counts. The J gene is TRBJ2-2, the V gene TRBV7-2; D is possibly TRBD2 (5 bases). The V end lost 5 bases, the J end lost 4 bases, and 14 bases lay between the germline ends. The CDR3 sequence is 15 residues long. Germline CDR1 SGHTA, CDR2 FQGNSA. The CDR3: CASSSQLVPTGELFF. The CDR3 region has the DNA TGTGCCAGCAGCAGCCAACTAGTACCCACCGGGGAGCTGTTTTTT. Based on the CDR3 plus reference TRBV7-2 and TRBJ2-2, the full variable domain is GAGVSQSPSNKVTEKGKDVELRCDPISGHTALYWYRQSLGQGLEFLIYFQGNSAPDKSGLPSDRFSAERTGGSVSTLTIQRTQQEDSAVYLCASSSQLVPTGELFFGEGSRLTVL.

This clonotype was seen a few times. The CDR3 spells CSASLRGRETQYF. DNA for the CDR3: TGCAGTGCTTCCCTCAGGGGGCGAGAGACCCAGTACTTC. The genes are TRBV20-1 and TRBJ2-5; TRBD1 aligns across 8 bases. The CDR3 runs to 13 residues. J gave up 4 bases and V 5 bases, and 6 bases lay outside the gene matches. Germline-derived CDR1 and CDR2 are DFQATT and SNEGSKA (reference sequence).

There are many counts of this clonotype. This sequence joins TRBV14 and TRBJ2-1, with 9 bases fitting TRBD2. Per germline, CDR1 SGHDN and CDR2 FVKESK. The CDR3 spans 16 residues. Unmatched junction bases numbered 12, after V lost 4 bases and J lost 8 bases. CDR3 protein: CASSPPLAGNAHEQFF. CDR3 DNA sequence: TGTGCCAGCAGCCCCCCTCTAGCGGGGAATGCCCATGAGCAGTTCTTC.

The table lists this clonotype with many counts. This chain joins TRBV7-2 and TRBJ1-1; 8 nucleotides match TRBD1. The CDR3 contains 14 residues. CDR1 and CDR2 from the germline V gene are SGHTA and FQGNSA. The V and J ends lost 5 bases and 4 bases, in that order; junction bases with no gene match: 6. In DNA form, the CDR3 reads TGTGCCAGCAGCCGGCGACAGGGGCCCACTGAAGCTTTCTTT. Protein: CASSRRQGPTEAFF. The variable domain in full, with the rest retrieved from reference TRBV7-2 and TRBJ1-1, is GAGVSQSPSNKVTEKGKDVELRCDPISGHTALYWYRQSLGQGLEFLIYFQGNSAPDKSGLPSDRFSAERTGGSVSTLTIQRTQQEDSAVYLCASSRRQGPTEAFFGQGTRLTVV.

The chain has TRBV6-5 and TRBJ1-1; 8 bases map to TRBD1. V shed 7 bases and J 4 bases; nucleotides not matched to a gene: 11. The CDR3 has 15 residues. The germline V gene has CDR1 MNHEY and CDR2 SVGAGI. The CDR3 loop reads CASTRTVTGATEAFF. The CDR3 nucleotides read TGTGCCAGCACCCGGACCGTGACAGGGGCCACTGAAGCTTTCTTT.

This clonotype was seen repeatedly, ten times or more. The chain combines TRBV7-2 with TRBJ1-1; possible D gene TRBD1, 5 bases. CDR1 is SGHTA, CDR2 FQGNSA, per germline. Trimming left V 5 bases short and J 7 bases short, with 14 bases between. This CDR3 region has 13 residues. The CDR3 bases are TGTGCCAGCAGCGAGACTACCGGGGGTGAAGCTTTCTTT. Encoded protein: CASSETTGGEAFF.

This clonotype was seen many times. The chain couples TRBV14 to TRBJ2-7; 8 bases map to TRBD1. Trimming took 2 bases from V and 7 from J; bases not matched to a gene: 19. CDR1 SGHDN and CDR2 FVKESK come from the germline V gene. CDR3 length equals 18 residues. For the CDR3, the DNA is TGTGCCAGCAGCCAAACCCCACAGACCGGACAGGGTTCTAGAGAGCAGTACTTC. It translates to CASSQTPQTGQGSREQYF.

The J gene is TRBJ1-2, the V gene TRBV28, with D possibly matching TRBD1 (6 bases). Trimming took 1 base from V and 3 from J, leaving 12 bases between them. CDR1 MDHEN and CDR2 SYDVKM come from the germline V gene. The CDR3 runs 15 residues. CDR3 in DNA: TGTGCCAGCAGTTTATATCGGGGGCTTGACTATGGCTACACCTTC. It specifies CASSLYRGLDYGYTF.

This clonotype occurred many times. The chain links TRBV5-6 to TRBJ1-6; a possible D gene is TRBD1 (5 bases). Germline CDR1 SGHDT, CDR2 YYEEEE. The CDR3 is 15 residues long. Deletions cut 6 bases from V and 1 base from J, with 11 bases between. The chain's CDR3 is CASTAGTSYNSPLHF. CDR3 nucleotides: TGTGCCAGCACCGCAGGGACGTCCTATAATTCACCCCTCCACTTT.

The genes are TRBV29-1 and TRBJ2-7; D gene ambiguous. Trimming took off 4 bases at V and 1 base at J, with 11 bases between the two ends. CDR1 and CDR2 (germline): SQVTM, ANQGSEA. The length of the CDR3 is 13 residues. This CDR3 is CSVGATGSYEQYF. CDR3 sequence (DNA): TGCAGCGTTGGGGCGACGGGTTCCTACGAGCAGTACTTC.

This clonotype was found many times. V is TRBV7-2 and J is TRBJ2-3; D not resolved. The CDR3 covers 12 residues. V lost 2 bases, J lost 6 bases, and 6 bases lay in between. Looked up from germline, CDR1 is SGHTA and CDR2 is FQGNSA. CDR3 region: CASSLNVDTQYF. The DNA for the CDR3 is TGTGCCAGCAGCTTAAACGTGGATACGCAGTATTTT.

This clonotype has a count of ten or more. The chain couples TRBV7-2 to TRBJ1-3; 9 nucleotides line up with TRBD1. The CDR3 sequence is 16 residues long. V was clipped by 1 base and J by 0 bases; unmatched bases: 1. Germline V CDR1 and CDR2: SGHTA, FQGNSA. CDR3 protein: CASSLVGQGSGNTIYF. In nucleotides, the CDR3 is TGTGCCAGCAGCTTAGTGGGACAGGGCTCTGGAAACACCATATATTTT.

In this sample, this clonotype turned up once. The chain links TRBV6-8 to TRBJ2-7, with D hard to call. V was pared by 2 bases and J by 4 bases, with 9 bases between. This CDR3 comprises 13 residues. Per germline, CDR1 MNHGY and CDR2 SAAAGT. In nucleotides, the CDR3 is TGTGCCAGCAGTTACAGGGCTGAATACGAGCAGTACTTC. Residues: CASSYRAEYEQYF.

This clonotype was observed at least ten times. This chain joins TRBV7-2 and TRBJ2-2; D remains unclear. This CDR3 spans 14 amino acids. Germline-derived CDR1 and CDR2 are SGHTA and FQGNSA. V lost 0 bases to trimming and J lost 6 bases, with 8 bases between them. This CDR3 reads CASSLAPQPGELFF. The CDR3 nucleotides read TGTGCCAGCAGCTTAGCACCCCAACCCGGGGAGCTGTTTTTT. Full variable domain (remainder filled in from reference TRBV7-2 and TRBJ2-2): GAGVSQSPSNKVTEKGKDVELRCDPISGHTALYWYRQSLGQGLEFLIYFQGNSAPDKSGLPSDRFSAERTGGSVSTLTIQRTQQEDSAVYLCASSLAPQPGELFFGEGSRLTVL.

Many counts were recorded for this clonotype. The chain uses TRBV7-9 and TRBJ1-2, with D hard to call. CDR3 size: 14 residues. V dropped 0 bases and J dropped 2 bases, with 7 bases sitting between them. The germline CDR1 and CDR2 sequences are SEHNR and FQNEAQ (reference sequence). CDR3 nucleotides: TGTGCCAGCAGCTTAGCGGCGATCAACTATGGCTACACCTTC. Translated, it gives CASSLAAINYGYTF.

This clonotype was picked up many times. This chain links TRBV14 with TRBJ1-6; D ambiguous. Trimming removed 0 bases from V and 9 bases from J, with 12 bases in between. The CDR3 length is 15 residues. Germline assignment: CDR1 SGHDN and CDR2 FVKESK. CDR3 loop: CASSQDGVGGSPLHF. DNA for the CDR3: TGTGCCAGCAGCCAAGACGGGGTCGGAGGTTCACCCCTCCACTTT.

This clonotype appeared many times. The chain is built from TRBV7-2 and TRBJ1-2; 10 bases map to TRBD1. The ends lost 4 bases at V and 6 bases at J; junction bases unmatched: 8. The CDR3 length is 15 residues. The germline V gene encodes CDR1 SGHTA and CDR2 FQGNSA. CDR3 coding DNA: TGTGCCAGCAGCTCCGCCCGGGACAGGGGCAATGGCTACACCTTC. It specifies CASSSARDRGNGYTF.

This clonotype was seen many times. The rearrangement joins TRBV11-2 to TRBJ2-1, with TRBD2 matching over 12 bases. The CDR3 covers 16 residues. Germline CDR1 SGHAT, CDR2 FQNNGV. Unmatched junction bases numbered 9, after V lost 0 bases and J lost 12 bases. CDR3: CASSLERTSGAHRQFF. The CDR3 DNA is TGTGCCAGCAGCTTAGAAAGGACTAGCGGGGCCCATAGGCAGTTCTTC.

The chain has TRBV28 and TRBJ2-5, with 7 bases fitting TRBD2. The germline V gene has CDR1 MDHEN and CDR2 SYDVKM. The J segment lost 5 bases and the V segment lost 3 bases, leaving 6 bases of the junction unmatched. This CDR3 spans 14 amino acids. CDR3 nucleotides: TGTGCCAGCAGTTTGGGGGGGAGTTTGGAGACCCAGTACTTC. Its protein product is CASSLGGSLETQYF.

This clonotype was seen many times. The chain links TRBV12-3 or TRBV12-4 to TRBJ2-7; 14 bases match TRBD2. CDR3 size: 14 residues. V was clipped by 5 bases and J by 8 bases; unmatched bases: 5. CDR3 amino acids: CASSTGTSGSQQYF. In DNA, the CDR3 is TGTGCCAGCAGTACCGGGACTAGCGGGAGTCAGCAGTACTTC.

This clonotype was counted between two and nine times. The V call is TRBV11-2, the J call TRBJ2-7, with unresolved D. The V gene's germline CDR1 is SGHAT and CDR2 FQNNGV. The ends were cut back, 5 bases at V and 0 bases at J, with 8 bases in the middle. The CDR3 has 13 amino acids. The CDR3 reads CASSQLNSYEQYF. CDR3 DNA: TGTGCCAGCAGCCAGTTGAACTCCTACGAGCAGTACTTC.

This clonotype was detected only a few times. This chain links TRBV5-5 with TRBJ2-2, with 8 bases identical to TRBD1. In germline, CDR1 is SGHKS, CDR2 YYEKEE (reference sequence). The CDR3 runs 18 residues. J was trimmed by 3 bases and V by 1 base; bases with no gene match: 11. The DNA for the CDR3 is TGTGCCAGCAGCTTGACGTTCCGAGGGGGACAGGACACCGGGGAGCTGTTTTTT. Amino acids: CASSLTFRGGQDTGELFF.

This clonotype appeared many times. V and J are TRBV7-2 and TRBJ1-5; maybe TRBD1 (5 bases). CDR1 SGHTA and CDR2 FQGNSA come from the germline V gene. The CDR3 spans 17 residues. The V end was cut by 1 base, the J end by 0 bases, with 13 bases between. This CDR3 is CASSLVGAGSSNQPQHF. CDR3 DNA sequence: TGTGCCAGCAGCTTAGTTGGGGCAGGGAGTAGCAATCAGCCCCAGCATTTT.

The chain couples TRBV7-9 to TRBJ2-5, with 8 nucleotides matching TRBD1. Losses at the gene ends were 5 bases for V and 3 bases for J; bases not matched to a gene: 8. This CDR3 is 15 amino acids long. Germline lookup yields CDR1 SEHNR and CDR2 FQNEAQ (reference sequence). The CDR3 DNA is TGTGCCAGCAGCGTGGGACAGGTTGAGGAAGAGACCCAGTACTTC. This sequence encodes CASSVGQVEEETQYF.

This chain links TRBV3-1 with TRBJ2-7; D is possibly TRBD2 (5 bases). The V gene's germline CDR1 is LGHDT and CDR2 YNNKEL (reference sequence). V dropped 1 base and J dropped 5 bases, with 12 bases sitting between them. This CDR3 has 14 amino acids. CDR3 sequence: CASSQALRAHEQYF. CDR3 coding DNA: TGTGCCAGCAGCCAAGCTTTGCGGGCCCACGAGCAGTACTTC.

This clonotype was found many times. The chain has TRBV12-3 or TRBV12-4 and TRBJ1-1; a possible D gene is TRBD1 (5 bases). CDR3 size: 15 residues. V was shortened by 2 bases and J by 4 bases, with 14 bases between the two germline ends. Written as DNA, the CDR3 is TGTGCCAGCAGTTTAAAATTACGGGGCAGCACTGAAGCTTTCTTT. Its protein product is CASSLKLRGSTEAFF.

This clonotype was found many times. The V call is TRBV7-2, the J call TRBJ1-1; TRBD1 aligns across 8 bases. CDR3 length equals 14 residues. V trimming: 5 bases; J trimming: 6 bases; junction bases outside the gene matches: 8. Looked up from germline, CDR1 is SGHTA and CDR2 is FQGNSA. The CDR3 sequence: CASSEPWGQAEAFF. The CDR3 coding sequence is TGTGCCAGCAGCGAGCCGTGGGGACAGGCTGAAGCTTTCTTT.

This clonotype came up many times. The CDR3 here is CASTRTELNTEAFF. The CDR3 DNA follows: TGTGCCAGCACCAGGACAGAGCTCAACACTGAAGCTTTCTTT. The chain carries TRBV7-9 and TRBJ1-1; perhaps TRBD1 as D (6 bases). Trimming took off 7 bases at V and 2 bases at J, with 14 bases between the two ends. The CDR3 length is 14 residues. The germline gives CDR1 SEHNR, CDR2 FQNEAQ (reference sequence).